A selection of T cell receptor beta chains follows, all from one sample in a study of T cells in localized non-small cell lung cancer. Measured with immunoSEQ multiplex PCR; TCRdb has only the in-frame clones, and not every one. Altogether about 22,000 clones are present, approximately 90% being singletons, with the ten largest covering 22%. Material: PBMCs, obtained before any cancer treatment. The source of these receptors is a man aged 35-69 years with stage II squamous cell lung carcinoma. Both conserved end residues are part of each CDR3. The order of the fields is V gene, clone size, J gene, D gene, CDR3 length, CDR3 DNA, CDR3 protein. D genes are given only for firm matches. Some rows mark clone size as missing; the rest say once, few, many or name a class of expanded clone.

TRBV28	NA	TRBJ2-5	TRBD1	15	TGTGCCAGCAGACCCGGACAGGGGGCCGGAGAGACCCAGTACTTC	CASRPGQGAGETQYF
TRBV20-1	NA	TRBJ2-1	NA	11	TGCAGTGCCCCCCAGGGCTTCCTTCAGTTCTTC	CSAPQGFLQFF
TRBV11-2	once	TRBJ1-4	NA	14	TGTGCCAGCAGCTTAATGGGGGCGGGGGAAAAACTGTTTTTT	CASSLMGAGEKLFF
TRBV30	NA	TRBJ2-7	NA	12	TGTGCCTGGAGTGTGACCGGGGGTGAGCAGTACTTC	CAWSVTGGEQYF
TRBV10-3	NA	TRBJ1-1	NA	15	TGTGCCATCACAGAAAGCGGGGGCGCGGACACTGAAGCTTTCTTT	CAITESGGADTEAFF
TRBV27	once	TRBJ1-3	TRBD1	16	TGTGCCAGCAGTCGCGACAGGGGATTCGCTGGAAACACCATATATTTT	CASSRDRGFAGNTIYF
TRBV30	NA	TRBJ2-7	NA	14	TGTGCCTGGAGTGGGGGCAATCCATCCTACGAGCAGTACTTC	CAWSGGNPSYEQYF
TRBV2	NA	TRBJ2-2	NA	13	TGTGCCAGCAGCCAGGGACGCACCGGGGAGCTGTTTTTT	CASSQGRTGELFF
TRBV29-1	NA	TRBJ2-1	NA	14	TGCAGCGTTGAAACAGGGTTCTCCTACAATGAGCAGTTCTTC	CSVETGFSYNEQFF
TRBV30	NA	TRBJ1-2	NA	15	TGTGCCTGGATACCGGGACTCCCCCGGGCCTATGGTTACACCTTC	CAWIPGLPRAYGYTF
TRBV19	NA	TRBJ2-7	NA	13	TGTGCCACCTCCCCCAGGGTTGAATACGAGCAGTACTTC	CATSPRVEYEQYF
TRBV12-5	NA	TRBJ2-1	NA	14	TGTGCTAGTGGTTTGAATGGGGGGCTCTCTGAGCAGTTCTTC	CASGLNGGLSEQFF
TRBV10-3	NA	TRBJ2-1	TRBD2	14	TGTGCCATCAGGATGACTAGCGGAGACAATGAGCAGTTCTTC	CAIRMTSGDNEQFF
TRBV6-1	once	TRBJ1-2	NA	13	TGTGCCAGCAGTGAAGACAGGACGGATGGCTACACCTTC	CASSEDRTDGYTF
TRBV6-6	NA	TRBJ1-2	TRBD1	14	TGTGCCAGCAGTTACACAGGACAGGACAATGGCTACACCTTC	CASSYTGQDNGYTF
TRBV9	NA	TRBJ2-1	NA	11	TGTGCCAGCAGCGCGGGTGGTGAGCAGTTCTTC	CASSAGGEQFF
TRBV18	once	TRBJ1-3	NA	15	TGTGCCAGCTCAGACGGACGTGGGTCGGGAAACACCATATATTTT	CASSDGRGSGNTIYF
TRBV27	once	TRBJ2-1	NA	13	TGTGCCAGCTTCGGAGGAGATTACAATGAGCAGTTCTTC	CASFGGDYNEQFF
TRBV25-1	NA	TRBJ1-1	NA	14	TGTGCCAGCAGTGATCCCGGGACTTACACTGAAGCTTTCTTT	CASSDPGTYTEAFF
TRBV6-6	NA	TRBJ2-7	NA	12	TGTGCCAGCAGTTCGGACTCATACGAGCAGTACTTC	CASSSDSYEQYF
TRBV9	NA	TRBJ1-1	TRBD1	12	TGTGCCAGCAGCGCGGACAGGGATGAAGCTTTCTTT	CASSADRDEAFF
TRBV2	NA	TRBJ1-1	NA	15	TGTGCCAGCTTGGCAGGACGGGGAGGTTACACTGAAGCTTTCTTT	CASLAGRGGYTEAFF
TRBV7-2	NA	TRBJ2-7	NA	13	TGTGCCAGCAGCCCCGACAGAATCTACGAGCAGTACTTC	CASSPDRIYEQYF
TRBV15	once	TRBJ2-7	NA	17	TGTGCCACCAGCGCACCACGGGACACAAAATCTCCCTACGAGCAGTACTTC	CATSAPRDTKSPYEQYF